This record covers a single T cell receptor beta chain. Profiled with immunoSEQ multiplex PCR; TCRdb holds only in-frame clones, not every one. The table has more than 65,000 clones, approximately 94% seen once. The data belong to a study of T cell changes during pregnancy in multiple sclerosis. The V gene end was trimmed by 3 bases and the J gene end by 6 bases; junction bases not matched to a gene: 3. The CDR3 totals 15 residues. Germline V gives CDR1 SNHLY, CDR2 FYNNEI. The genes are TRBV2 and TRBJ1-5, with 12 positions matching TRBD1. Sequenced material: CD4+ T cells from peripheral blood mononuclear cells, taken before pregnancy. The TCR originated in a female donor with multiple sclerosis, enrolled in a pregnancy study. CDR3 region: CASSERDRGLQPQHF. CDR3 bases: TGTGCCAGCAGTGAGAGGGACAGGGGGCTTCAGCCCCAGCATTTT.